This record looks at one T cell receptor (beta chain) sequence and its context. This entry belongs to a study of cytomegalovirus exposure and HLA in healthy donors. Researchers ran the PCR with 60 Vbeta and 13 Jbeta primers. Method: immunoSEQ multiplex PCR; TCRdb's copy keeps in-frame clones and lacks some. The sample has some 150,000 clones, roughly nine tenths seen once. Germline CDR1 and CDR2: WSHSY and SAAADI. Trimming removed 6 bases from V and 5 bases from J; junction bases left unmatched: 10. The CDR3 spans 16 residues. The source is a woman in her twenties or thirties in good health and CMV-seronegative. The chain links TRBV10-2 to TRBJ2-2; 9 bases fit TRBD2. The material sequenced was PBMCs. The CDR3 region has the DNA TGCGCCAGCAGAGCGACTAGCGGAGTCGGAACCGGGGAGCTGTTTTTT. Residues: CASRATSGVGTGELFF.